The TCR beta chain described here comes from a study of blood T cells in healthy people across ages. Broader study findings: While age rose, TCR beta diversity per million T cells dropped in a roughly linear way. Whereas aged donors had fewer naive CD4+ cells, long-lived donors had more of them and higher diversity.

This clonotype was counted between two and nine times. Its cognate antigen is unknown. They isolated at least 6 million PBMCs from each sample. Germline V gene data show CDR1 as SQVTM and CDR2 as ANQGSEA. V was trimmed by 3 bases and J by 6 bases, leaving 5 bases between them. The CDR3 has 11 amino acids. Sample-barcoded 5' priming and a J-beta primer mix drove a second PCR of roughly 7 to 11 cycles. A minimum of 3 million CDR3-containing paired-end reads was obtained for each sample. MiXCR, run by TCRdb on the 5' RACE reads, gives a single entry per CDR3 protein. The sample has 550,000 to 800,000 distinct CDR3 sequences, under 25% seen once.

This receptor was taken from a man between 65 and 80 years old in good health. Sequencing was performed on blood. The chain joins TRBV29-1 to TRBJ2-2, with D hard to call. The CDR3 DNA follows: TGCAGCGTTGATTTTTCCGGGGAGCTGTTTTTT. Translating gives CSVDFSGELFF.